One sample yielded the 7 T cell receptor beta chains listed below, sequenced in a study of blood T cell repertoires in COVID-19. The protocol was immunoSEQ multiplex PCR, while the TCRdb copy is restricted to in-frame clones and leaves out a portion. The repertoire holds over 250,000 clones, with about 88% as singletons. Sample: peripheral blood. These receptors were taken from a woman in her 70s with COVID-19, enrolled during active disease.

The chain employs TRBV9 and TRBJ2-7; 9 bases agree with TRBD2. V was pared by 2 bases and J by 6 bases, with 6 bases of the junction left unmatched. CDR3 size: 14 residues. From germline, CDR1 is SGDLS and CDR2 YYNGEE. This CDR3 reads CASSVVAGAGEQYF. The CDR3, as DNA: TGTGCCAGCAGCGTCGTAGCGGGGGCCGGCGAGCAGTACTTC.

The chain links TRBV2 to TRBJ2-3; TRBD1 matches 9 bases. Unmatched junction bases numbered 3, after V lost 4 bases and J lost 1 base. This CDR3 contains 15 residues. Germline loops: CDR1 SNHLY, CDR2 FYNNEI. Here the CDR3 reads CASSVRDRGTDTQYF. Written as DNA, the CDR3 is TGTGCCAGCAGTGTCCGGGACAGGGGCACAGATACGCAGTATTTT.

The chain employs TRBV2 and TRBJ2-5; 12 nucleotides agree with TRBD2. The CDR3 contains 17 residues. V was clipped by 2 bases and J by 5 bases; unmatched bases: 9. CDR1 SNHLY and CDR2 FYNNEI come from the germline V gene. The DNA for the CDR3 is TGTGCCAGCAGTGAAAACCGACTAGCGGGGGTAGGGGAGACCCAGTACTTC. Its protein is CASSENRLAGVGETQYF.

The CDR3 sequence: CASSSPESNQPQHF. The CDR3 DNA reads as TGTGCCAGCAGCTCCCCCGAGAGCAATCAGCCCCAGCATTTT. This chain uses TRBV7-9 with TRBJ1-5; no clear D gene. Germline CDR1 reads SEHNR; CDR2 reads FQNEAQ (reference sequence). The CDR3 is 14 residues long. The V and J ends lost 4 bases and 1 base respectively, with 8 bases between them.

V and J are TRBV6-5 and TRBJ1-2; 9 bases line up with TRBD1. V lost 5 bases and J lost 5; bases outside the gene matches: 9. CDR1 is MNHEY and CDR2 is SVGAGI in the germline V gene. The CDR3 covers 15 residues. CDR3 coding DNA: TGTGCCAGCAGTACTCCGGGACAGGGTAAATATGGCTACACCTTC. Its translation is CASSTPGQGKYGYTF.

This clone was counted once. The chain joins TRBV5-3 to TRBJ1-1, with 7 bases that match TRBD1. TRBV5-3 is known as an ORF, though its function is uncertain. There are 15 residues in the CDR3. J lost 4 bases, V lost 4 bases, and 10 bases had no gene match. The CDR3 coding sequence is TGTGCCAGAAGCAAGACAGGGAATGGCGGCACTGAAGCTTTCTTT. This codes for CARSKTGNGGTEAFF.

This rearrangement joins TRBV27 to TRBJ2-7; 12 bases align to TRBD1. Germline trimming cut 5 bases from V and 4 bases from J; bases unmatched to any gene: 6. Germline-derived CDR1 and CDR2 are MNHEY and SMNVEV (reference sequence). The CDR3 has 15 residues. The DNA of the CDR3 is TGTGCCAGCAGTAAAGGGACAGGGGGCGGTTACGAGCAGTACTTC. Amino acids: CASSKGTGGGYEQYF.